One sample yielded the 20 T cell receptor beta chains listed below, sequenced in a study of cytomegalovirus exposure and HLA in healthy donors. A multiplex PCR was run with 60 Vbeta primers and 13 Jbeta primers. Here immunoSEQ multiplex PCR was the method, and the copy in TCRdb shows in-frame clones only, minus some. The data show over 65,000 clones, approximately 71% seen once. Sequences were obtained from PBMCs. The receptors come from a man aged 40-49 years in good health and CMV-seronegative.

The chain has TRBV16 and TRBJ1-5; the D is unclear. This CDR3 has 15 residues. In germline, CDR1 is KGHSY, CDR2 FQNENV. V was pared by 6 bases and J by 0 bases, with 12 bases between. The CDR3 region is CASREGSYSNQPQHF. The DNA of the CDR3 is TGTGCCAGCAGAGAGGGATCATATAGCAATCAGCCCCAGCATTTT.

V is TRBV6-6 and J is TRBJ1-5, with TRBD1 matching over 9 bases. The CDR3 loop spans 15 amino acids. Germline CDR1 MNHNY, CDR2 SVGAGI (reference sequence). V was pared by 6 bases and J by 1 base, with 4 bases of the junction left unmatched. The CDR3, as DNA: TGTGCCAGCAGGCGAGGGACAGGGAGCAATCAGCCCCAGCATTTT. This translates into CASRRGTGSNQPQHF.

The chain joins TRBV30 to TRBJ2-7, with 13 nucleotides matching TRBD2. V gave up 4 bases and J gave up 2 bases; unmatched junction bases: 14. CDR3 size: 18 residues. CDR1 is GTSNPN and CDR2 is SVGIG in the germline V gene (reference sequence). In DNA form, the CDR3 reads TGTGCCTGGATCGATAGGACTAGCGGGAGTTCTAGGGCCTACGAGCAGTACTTC. It is translated as CAWIDRTSGSSRAYEQYF.

A note on this clone: The same CDR3 can be traced to other DNA sequences in this sample. The chain uses TRBV4-1 and TRBJ2-3; 10 bases agree with TRBD2. The CDR3 consists of 15 residues. Trimming at V came to 2 bases and at J to 2 bases, leaving 1 base not matched to a gene. Looked up from germline, CDR1 is MGHRA and CDR2 is YSYEKL. CDR3 in amino acids: CASSQLAGDTDTQYF. CDR3 DNA: TGCGCCAGCAGCCAACTAGCGGGGGACACAGATACGCAGTATTTT.

V gene TRBV15 combines with J gene TRBJ1-1, with 9 nucleotides matching TRBD1. The CDR3 sequence is 16 residues long. The germline V gene has CDR1 LNHNV and CDR2 YYDKDF (reference sequence). The V segment lost 1 base and the J segment 1 base; nucleotides outside the gene matches: 4. The CDR3 is CATSRGQGVENTEAFF. Written as DNA, the CDR3 is TGTGCCACCAGCAGAGGACAGGGGGTCGAGAACACTGAAGCTTTCTTT.

Here the CDR3 DNA reads TGTGCCAGTAGTCCGACAGGTGCACGAGGCTACACCTTC. Protein sequence: CASSPTGARGYTF. The chain carries TRBV19 and TRBJ1-2; possibly TRBD1 for D (6 bases). Trimming removed 5 bases from V and 8 bases from J, with 15 bases in between. Germline loops: CDR1 LNHDA, CDR2 SQIVND (reference sequence). The CDR3 contains 13 residues.

The V gene is TRBV6-1, the J gene TRBJ2-1; perhaps TRBD1 as D (6 bases). Germline V gene data show CDR1 as MNHNS and CDR2 as SASEGT. V dropped 4 bases and J dropped 8 bases, with 12 bases sitting between them. CDR3 length: 13 residues. Here the CDR3 DNA reads TGTGCCAGCAGTGGCCAGACAGGAGATGAGCAGTTCTTC. Its protein is CASSGQTGDEQFF.

The CDR3 here is CASSYSPTGNTEAFF. In nucleotides, the CDR3 is TGTGCCAGCAGTTACTCCCCGACTGGAAACACTGAAGCTTTCTTT. The chain links TRBV6-5 to TRBJ1-1; D gene ambiguous. Germline assignment: CDR1 MNHEY and CDR2 SVGAGI. There are 15 residues in the CDR3. Trimming shortened V by 0 bases and J by 2 bases, and 10 bases separated the two germline ends.

This chain links TRBV28 with TRBJ2-1, with 9 bases aligning to TRBD1. The CDR3 totals 16 residues. The V gene's germline CDR1 is MDHEN and CDR2 SYDVKM. V trimming: 5 bases; J trimming: 2 bases; junction bases outside the gene matches: 7. CDR3 protein: CASSPRTGVTYNEQFF. The CDR3 bases are TGTGCCAGCAGTCCCCGGACAGGGGTGACCTACAATGAGCAGTTCTTC. Full variable domain (missing parts from reference TRBV28 and TRBJ2-1): DVKVTQSSRYLVKRTGEKVFLECVQDMDHENMFWYRQDPGLGLRLIYFSYDVKMKEKGDIPEGYSVSREKKERFSLILESASTNQTSMYLCASSPRTGVTYNEQFFGPGTRLTVL.

Regarding this clone: One junction end disagrees with the germline gene, perhaps due to a read error. This chain connects TRBV7-8 to TRBJ2-3, with 9 bases fitting TRBD2. CDR3 length: 18 amino acids. CDR1 and CDR2 (germline): SGHVS, FQNEAQ. In DNA form, the CDR3 reads TGTGCCATCAGCCCCAGGGATCGACTAGCGGCTAGCACAGATACGCAGTATTTT. Residues: CAISPRDRLAASTDTQYF.

This clone was seen only a few times. The rearrangement links TRBV5-1 to TRBJ1-1, with D perhaps matching TRBD1 (5 bases). The CDR3 runs to 14 residues. Trimming pared 5 bases from V and 4 bases from J, leaving 15 bases between. Germline V gives CDR1 SGHRS, CDR2 YFSETQ. CDR3 sequence: CASRPSRASTEAFF. The CDR3 DNA reads as TGCGCCAGCAGACCAAGCAGGGCAAGCACTGAAGCTTTCTTT.

The V and J genes are TRBV9 and TRBJ1-5; TRBD1 matches 8 bases. The germline V gene has CDR1 SGDLS and CDR2 YYNGEE. J gave up 7 bases and V 4 bases, and 10 bases lay outside the gene matches. This CDR3 has 15 amino acids. The DNA for the CDR3 is TGTGCCAGCAGCCGTGGGACAGGTCAGGCACAGCCCCAGCATTTT. Its translation is CASSRGTGQAQPQHF.

This clone was seen a handful of times. The rearrangement links TRBV14 to TRBJ1-4; D may be TRBD1 (6 bases). Trimming cost V 0 bases and J 7 bases, with 15 bases left between them. The germline V gene encodes CDR1 SGHDN and CDR2 FVKESK. The CDR3 sequence is 16 residues long. In DNA form, the CDR3 reads TGTGCCAGCAGCCAAGATATTGACAGGCTCGGTGAAAAACTGTTTTTT. This translates into CASSQDIDRLGEKLFF.

The gene calls are TRBV30 and TRBJ2-7; 8 bases are a match to TRBD1. CDR1 and CDR2 (germline): GTSNPN, SVGIG (reference sequence). Trimming cost V 3 bases and J 6 bases; bases outside gene matches: 7. This CDR3 is built from 13 residues. The CDR3 sequence is CAWSRRGLREQYF. The CDR3 DNA reads as TGTGCCTGGAGCCGCAGGGGGCTACGCGAGCAGTACTTC.

The chain carries TRBV30 and TRBJ1-5, with a weak D call TRBD1 (5 bases). This CDR3 is built from 12 residues. Trimming removed 5 bases at V and 0 bases at J, with 5 bases between. Germline V CDR1 and CDR2: GTSNPN, SVGIG (reference sequence). For the CDR3, the DNA is TGTGCCTGGCAGGGTAGCAATCAGCCCCAGCATTTT. Amino acid sequence: CAWQGSNQPQHF.

This clone appeared once. The chain links TRBV28 to TRBJ1-1; TRBD1 aligns across 8 bases. Germline-derived CDR1 and CDR2 are MDHEN and SYDVKM. Trimming cost V 3 bases and J 5 bases; bases outside gene matches: 5. The CDR3 has 14 residues. Here the CDR3 reads CASSFWTGRTEAFF. DNA of the CDR3: TGTGCCAGCAGTTTCTGGACAGGGAGGACTGAAGCTTTCTTT.

The V call is TRBV7-9, the J call TRBJ2-2; 10 bases agree with TRBD1. The CDR3 covers 15 residues. Germline V CDR1 and CDR2: SEHNR, FQNEAQ (reference sequence). V was clipped by 4 bases and J by 4 bases; unmatched bases: 3. CDR3 region: CASSSRQGATGELFF. The CDR3 DNA is TGTGCCAGCAGCTCCAGACAGGGGGCCACCGGGGAGCTGTTTTTT.

The chain couples TRBV27 to TRBJ1-1, with D uncertain. Trimming stripped 5 bases from V and 4 bases from J, with 17 bases between. The CDR3 loop spans 15 amino acids. Germline V lookup: CDR1 MNHEY, CDR2 SMNVEV (reference sequence). In DNA, the CDR3 is TGTGCCAGCAGTACTGGCCGGTCCGGCGGCACTGAAGCTTTCTTT. Translated: CASSTGRSGGTEAFF.

The chain recombines TRBV7-8 with TRBJ2-2; D gene unclear. This CDR3 has 16 residues. Trimming took 5 bases from V and 1 from J, leaving 14 bases between them. From germline, CDR1 is SGHVS and CDR2 FQNEAQ. The CDR3 sequence is CASSLRPGLNTGELFF. The CDR3 region has the DNA TGTGCCAGCAGCCTAAGACCGGGTTTGAACACCGGGGAGCTGTTTTTT.

CDR3 loop: CAAGRSSGELFF. For the CDR3, the DNA is TGTGCCGCGGGCAGAAGTTCCGGGGAGCTGTTTTTT. The V gene is TRBV7-6, the J gene TRBJ2-2; a possible D gene is TRBD2 (5 bases). The CDR3 runs to 12 residues. V dropped 11 bases and J dropped 6 bases, with 13 bases sitting between them. The germline CDR1 and CDR2 sequences are SGHVS and FNYEAQ.